The clone carrying this T cell receptor (beta chain) was observed a handful of times. Its antigen is not known. This entry comes from a study of CD8 T cells in ankylosing spondylitis. The germline gives CDR1 DFQATT, CDR2 SNEGSKA (reference sequence). This CDR3 comprises 13 residues. V dropped 6 bases and J dropped 9 bases, with 15 bases sitting between them. Study-wide findings and caveats: Matched synovial fluid from ankylosing spondylitis patients was reported to be enriched for disease-linked clones. A TCR beta motif made of several highly homologous variants seemed typical of ankylosing spondylitis blood. Those disease-linked clones were CD8+; they were also relatively rare in peripheral blood.

Quantitative barcoded 5'-RACE was used to prepare TCR beta libraries. Each CDR3 protein gets one entry after TCRdb re-called the 5' RACE reads with MiXCR. The sample includes roughly 670,000 distinct CDR3 sequences, roughly 19% of them seen just once. The TCR comes from a male donor with ankylosing spondylitis. The sequencing input was blood, either unsorted or a sorted T cell fraction (not recorded which). The chain couples TRBV20-1 to TRBJ2-6; D possibly corresponds to TRBD1 (5 bases). The CDR3 region is CSAIPPDSNVLTF. CDR3 coding DNA: TGCAGTGCAATTCCCCCTGACAGCAACGTCCTGACTTTC.